These 12 T cell receptor beta chains were sequenced from one sample in a study of cytotoxic CD8 clonotypes in ibrutinib-treated CLL. The repertoire was sequenced with immunoSEQ multiplex PCR; TCRdb's copy has only in-frame clones and lacks some. The sample lists about 68,000 clones; about 64% were seen once. The material sequenced was PBMCs, taken after 12 months of ibrutinib treatment. The receptors stem from a human donor with chronic lymphocytic leukemia.

This rearrangement joins TRBV30 to TRBJ2-3; D gene uncertain. The ends were cut back, 5 bases at V and 3 bases at J, with 12 bases in the middle. The CDR3 runs to 13 residues. Germline V gives CDR1 GTSNPN, CDR2 SVGIG (reference sequence). The CDR3 coding sequence is TGTGCCTGGCGGGCAGGTGTGACAGATACGCAGTATTTT. This encodes CAWRAGVTDTQYF. The full variable domain, rest sourced from reference TRBV30 and TRBJ2-3, is SQTIHQWPATLVQPVGSPLSLECTVEGTSNPNLYWYRQAAGRGLQLLFYSVGIGQISSEVPQNLSASRPQDRQFILSSKKLLLSDSGFYLCAWRAGVTDTQYFGPGTRLTVL.

The gene calls are TRBV29-1 and TRBJ1-1, with TRBD1 as a possible D gene (5 bases). Looked up from germline, CDR1 is SQVTM and CDR2 is ANQGSEA. Trimming took off 8 bases at V and 0 bases at J, with 16 bases between the two ends. The CDR3 is 14 amino acids. This CDR3 reads CSLEGAGVNTEAFF. The CDR3 coding sequence is TGCAGCCTCGAGGGTGCGGGGGTGAACACTGAAGCTTTCTTT.

V gene TRBV7-2 combines with J gene TRBJ2-2, with D unresolved. The ends were cut back, 0 bases at V and 4 bases at J, with 6 bases in the middle. This CDR3 is built from 14 residues. Germline values: CDR1 SGHTA, CDR2 FQGNSA. CDR3 nucleotides: TGTGCCAGCAGCTTAGCGGCGTCCACCGGGGAGCTGTTTTTT. It encodes CASSLAASTGELFF.

The chain links TRBV7-6 to TRBJ2-1; 9 bases align to TRBD1. Germline trimming cut 5 bases from V and 8 bases from J; bases unmatched to any gene: 16. The CDR3 spans 17 residues. Germline V CDR1 and CDR2: SGHVS, FNYEAQ. In nucleotides, the CDR3 is TGTGCCAGCAGCCTGAGCATGGGACAGGGAGTCAGCCATGAGCAGTTCTTC. The encoded protein is CASSLSMGQGVSHEQFF.

This chain uses TRBV5-6 with TRBJ2-7; 9 nucleotides line up with TRBD1. This CDR3 contains 15 residues. After removal of 0 bases from V and 4 bases from J, the junction contained 5 bases not matched to a gene. Germline CDR1 is SGHDT and CDR2 is YYEEEE. The CDR3 region is CASSLAGQGGYEQYF. In DNA, the CDR3 is TGTGCCAGCAGCTTGGCGGGACAGGGAGGATACGAGCAGTACTTC.

This clone was observed a few times. This chain connects TRBV5-5 to TRBJ2-1, with TRBD1 matching over 9 bases. The CDR3 extends over 14 amino acids. The junction had 2 bases not matched to a gene; V was cut back by 1 base and J by 6 bases. Germline V lookup: CDR1 SGHKS, CDR2 YYEKEE (reference sequence). The CDR3 DNA sequence: TGTGCCAGCAGCTTGTGGGACAGGGCCAATGAGCAGTTCTTC. Protein product: CASSLWDRANEQFF.

The chain carries TRBV19 and TRBJ2-3; TRBD1 agrees at 11 bases. The CDR3 is 17 residues long. Germline values: CDR1 LNHDA, CDR2 SQIVND (reference sequence). J lost 0 bases, V lost 4 bases, and 6 bases had no gene match. The CDR3, as DNA: TGTGCCAGTAGTAACGGACAGGGGGCAGCGAGCACAGATACGCAGTATTTT. Its translation is CASSNGQGAASTDTQYF.

This clone was counted between two and nine times. The rearrangement links TRBV5-5 to TRBJ2-2; possible D gene TRBD1, 5 bases. CDR1 is SGHKS and CDR2 is YYEKEE in the germline V gene (reference sequence). CDR3 length: 16 amino acids. V lost 0 bases, J lost 6 bases, and 15 bases lay in between. Here the CDR3 DNA reads TGTGCCAGCAGCTTGGTCCCTGGTGGCAGGGCCGGGGAGCTGTTTTTT. Its protein is CASSLVPGGRAGELFF.

The rearrangement links TRBV6-4 to TRBJ2-3; 13 bases match TRBD2. This CDR3 has 16 residues. V lost 5 bases and J lost 0; bases outside the gene matches: 2. Germline V lookup: CDR1 MRHNA, CDR2 SNTAGT. CDR3 residues: CASSRGLAGSTDTQYF. The CDR3, as DNA: TGTGCCAGCAGTAGGGGACTAGCGGGGAGCACAGATACGCAGTATTTT.

The chain employs TRBV10-3 and TRBJ2-5; TRBD2 aligns across 7 bases. The CDR3 has 12 amino acids. CDR1 is ENHRY and CDR2 is SYGVKD in the germline V gene. J gave up 5 bases and V 11 bases, and 8 bases lay outside the gene matches. In DNA, the CDR3 is TGTGCCTCCGGAGGTAGCGGGGAGACCCAGTACTTC. Protein product: CASGGSGETQYF.

This clone was counted between two and nine times. V is TRBV5-1 and J is TRBJ1-6; D is possibly TRBD1 (5 bases). With 0 bases removed from V and 9 bases from J, the gap between germline ends came to 10 bases. Germline-derived CDR1 and CDR2 are SGHRS and YFSETQ. This CDR3 comprises 14 residues. CDR3 amino acids: CASSLARESSPLHF. DNA for the CDR3: TGCGCCAGCAGCTTGGCCAGGGAGAGTTCACCCCTCCACTTT.

This chain links TRBV7-9 with TRBJ1-1, with D unclear. From germline, CDR1 is SEHNR and CDR2 FQNEAQ (reference sequence). This CDR3 has 13 residues. V was clipped by 3 bases and J by 0 bases, with 5 bases between them. The CDR3 region is CASSFGMNTEAFF. The DNA of the CDR3 is TGTGCCAGCAGCTTTGGCATGAACACTGAAGCTTTCTTT.